Listed below are T cell receptor beta chains from one sample, sequenced in a study of metastatic and nonmetastatic thyroid tumors. TCRdb re-analyzed the PCR reads through MiXCR. Of 45,000 to 50,000 clones listed, 22% are singletons. The sequenced sample consisted of blood. The receptor source for this set is a male donor with papillary thyroid cancer or a benign thyroid nodule (not recorded which). Some clones in this sample may be carry-over from other donors' samples. The CDR3 runs from the conserved cysteine through the conserved F or W. The D gene is left open where the match is weak. A clone size is listed for some rows: how often the clone was seen (once, few, many), or a class if it is expanded.

size | J | D | V | DNA | CDR3
many | TRBJ2-2 | . | TRBV12-3/TRBV12-4 | TGTGCCAGCAGAGGGACTGGGGATGCGAACACCGGGGAGCTGTTTTTT | CASRGTGDANTGELFF
many | TRBJ2-2 | . | TRBV7-3 | TGTGCCAGCAGCCGAGGGGCAGGGGCGAACACCGGGGAGCTGTTTTTT | CASSRGAGANTGELFF
few | TRBJ1-5 | TRBD1 | TRBV6-1 | TGTGCCAGTCAACAGGACAGGGGGAGCAATCAGCCCGAGCATTTT | CASQQDRGSNQPEHF
. | TRBJ1-4 | . | TRBV19 | TGTGCCAGTAGTGCGGTCGTTGGGGGACAAAGCCCAACTAATGAAAAACTGTTTTTT | CASSAVVGGQSPTNEKLFF
many | TRBJ1-1 | TRBD1 | TRBV19 | TGTGCCAGTAGTCAGGGGGGAACGAACACTGAAGCTTTCTTT | CASSQGGTNTEAFF
once | TRBJ2-5 | . | TRBV5-5 | TGTGCCAGCAGCCCAAGGACTAACCAAGAGACCCAGTACTTC | CASSPRTNQETQYF
many | TRBJ1-1 | . | TRBV7-9 | TGTGCCAGCAGCTTATCACAGGGAGGAGGCACTGAAGCTTTCTTT | CASSLSQGGGTEAFF
many | TRBJ1-2 | TRBD1 | TRBV20-1 | TGCAGTGCCGGACAGGGGGTCGACTATGGCTACACCTTC | CSAGQGVDYGYTF
. | TRBJ2-7 | . | TRBV20-1 | TGCAGTGCTCAGGACAGTACCTACGAGCAGTACTTC | CSAQDSTYEQYF
once | TRBJ2-7 | . | TRBV7-6 | TGTGCCAGCAGCTTAGCTTCGGATTACGAGCATCACTTC | CASSLASDYEHHF
many | TRBJ1-1 | . | TRBV11-3 | TGTGCCAGCAAACAGGGAGAAATGAACACTGAAGCTTTCTTT | CASKQGEMNTEAFF
. | TRBJ1-2 | . | TRBV4-1 | TGCGCCAGCAGCCAAGAATATGGAGGTATTTCCTTCGGCTACACCTTC | CASSQEYGGISFGYTF
. | TRBJ2-7 | . | TRBV19 | TGTGCCAGTAGTAACAGGCTCTCCTACGAGCAGTACTTC | CASSNRLSYEQYF
many | TRBJ2-2 | . | TRBV20-1 | TGCAGTGCTCGAGCGGCCGCGAACACCGGGGAGCTGTTTTTT | CSARAAANTGELFF
few | TRBJ1-2 | . | TRBV12-5 | TGTGCTAGTGGTTTCAGGGAGGGGAACTATGGCTACACCTTC | CASGFREGNYGYTF
few | TRBJ1-2 | . | TRBV6-2/TRBV6-3 | TGTGCCAGCAGTTCCTTTGGGGGGGGCCAAGGCTATGGCTACACCTTC | CASSSFGGGQGYGYTF